The rows below give T cell receptor beta chains drawn from one sample of a study of cytomegalovirus exposure and HLA in healthy donors. Assay: immunoSEQ multiplex PCR; the TCRdb copy retains only in-frame clones and omits some. The sample lists 150,000 to 200,000 clones, 82% seen once, with around 6.3% in the top ten. The material sequenced was PBMCs. The source of these receptors is a woman aged 50 to 60 in good health and CMV-seropositive. The CDR3 runs from the conserved cysteine through the conserved F or W. Fields, in order: CDR3 protein, CDR3 DNA, D gene, J gene, clone size, V gene. The D gene is left open where the match is weak. Not every row has a clone size; where given, it reads once, few, many or a size class.

CDR3aa: CASSSTGGFSQTEAFF; CDR3nt: TGCGCCAGCAGTTCGACAGGGGGCTTCTCGCAAACTGAAGCTTTCTTT; d_gene: TRBD1; j_gene: TRBJ1-1; abundance: NA; v_gene: TRBV5-1
CDR3aa: CASSNRGVYEQYF; CDR3nt: TGTGCCAGTAGTAACCGCGGGGTGTACGAGCAGTACTTC; d_gene: NA; j_gene: TRBJ2-7; abundance: NA; v_gene: TRBV19
CDR3aa: CSFPWTGRTEAFF; CDR3nt: TGCAGCTTCCCATGGACAGGGAGGACTGAAGCTTTCTTT; d_gene: TRBD1; j_gene: TRBJ1-1; abundance: NA; v_gene: TRBV29-1
CDR3aa: CASSRGLAGAYEQYF; CDR3nt: TGTGCCAGCAGCAGGGGACTAGCGGGGGCCTACGAGCAGTACTTC; d_gene: TRBD2; j_gene: TRBJ2-7; abundance: NA; v_gene: TRBV7-6
CDR3aa: CSVDPPGGETQYF; CDR3nt: TGCAGCGTTGACCCACCGGGGGGAGAGACCCAGTACTTC; d_gene: TRBD2; j_gene: TRBJ2-5; abundance: NA; v_gene: TRBV29-1
CDR3aa: CASSPFGRAGEQYF; CDR3nt: TGTGCCAGCAGCCCATTCGGCAGGGCAGGGGAGCAGTACTTC; d_gene: NA; j_gene: TRBJ2-7; abundance: NA; v_gene: TRBV13
CDR3aa: CASSLAGGQSEQYF; CDR3nt: TGTGCCAGCAGCTTAGCGGGGGGCCAATCCGAGCAGTACTTC; d_gene: TRBD2; j_gene: TRBJ2-7; abundance: few; v_gene: TRBV5-6
CDR3aa: CASSFPFQSPGRIGELFF; CDR3nt: TGCGCCAGCAGTTTCCCCTTTCAATCCCCAGGGCGGATCGGGGAGCTGTTTTTT; d_gene: NA; j_gene: TRBJ2-2; abundance: once; v_gene: TRBV23-1
CDR3aa: CATSRDGREQYF; CDR3nt: TGTGCCACCAGCAGGGACGGGAGAGAGCAGTATTTT; d_gene: NA; j_gene: TRBJ2-3; abundance: NA; v_gene: TRBV15
CDR3aa: CASSPNTGFNYGYTF; CDR3nt: TGTGCCAGCAGCCCTAATACAGGGTTTAACTATGGCTACACCTTC; d_gene: NA; j_gene: TRBJ1-2; abundance: NA; v_gene: TRBV13
CDR3aa: CASSQSSRGGGYTF; CDR3nt: TGTGCCAGCAGCCAATCGTCCCGAGGGGGTGGCTACACCTTC; d_gene: NA; j_gene: TRBJ1-2; abundance: NA; v_gene: TRBV14
CDR3aa: CASSTGGGDTEAFF; CDR3nt: TGTGCCAGCTCCACAGGGGGCGGTGACACTGAAGCTTTCTTT; d_gene: TRBD1; j_gene: TRBJ1-1; abundance: NA; v_gene: TRBV18
CDR3aa: CATTTGADQPQHF; CDR3nt: TGTGCCACCACGACAGGGGCGGATCAGCCCCAGCATTTT; d_gene: TRBD1; j_gene: TRBJ1-5; abundance: NA; v_gene: TRBV18
CDR3aa: CASSLRATRNTEAFF; CDR3nt: TGCGCCAGCAGCTTGAGAGCCACCCGGAACACTGAAGCTTTCTTT; d_gene: NA; j_gene: TRBJ1-1; abundance: NA; v_gene: TRBV5-1
CDR3aa: CASSPGPSSFGEQYF; CDR3nt: TGTGCCAGCAGCCCAGGGCCTTCCTCCTTCGGCGAGCAGTACTTC; d_gene: NA; j_gene: TRBJ2-7; abundance: NA; v_gene: TRBV7-2
CDR3aa: CASSARAWDKEDTQYF; CDR3nt: TGTGCCAGCAGCGCCCGGGCGTGGGACAAAGAGGATACGCAGTATTTT; d_gene: NA; j_gene: TRBJ2-3; abundance: NA; v_gene: TRBV9
CDR3aa: CASSLVIAGGADTQYF; CDR3nt: TGTGCCAGCAGCTTAGTTATAGCGGGGGGTGCAGATACGCAGTATTTT; d_gene: TRBD2; j_gene: TRBJ2-3; abundance: NA; v_gene: TRBV7-2
CDR3aa: CASAQFLNNEQFF; CDR3nt: TGTGCTAGTGCACAGTTTTTAAACAATGAGCAGTTCTTC; d_gene: NA; j_gene: TRBJ2-1; abundance: NA; v_gene: TRBV12-5
CDR3aa: CASSFREGTEAFF; CDR3nt: TGTGCCAGCAGTTTCAGGGAAGGGACTGAAGCTTTCTTT; d_gene: NA; j_gene: TRBJ1-1; abundance: NA; v_gene: TRBV27
CDR3aa: CASSIAGTGMAFF; CDR3nt: TGTGCCAGTAGTATCGCTGGGACAGGTATGGCTTTCTTT; d_gene: TRBD1; j_gene: TRBJ1-1; abundance: NA; v_gene: TRBV19
CDR3aa: CASSLGPQGDGEKLFF; CDR3nt: TGTGCCAGCAGCTTAGGCCCTCAGGGGGACGGTGAAAAACTGTTTTTT; d_gene: TRBD1; j_gene: TRBJ1-4; abundance: few; v_gene: TRBV11-2
CDR3aa: CASTNRDTQYF; CDR3nt: TGTGCCAGCACCAACCGGGATACGCAGTATTTT; d_gene: NA; j_gene: TRBJ2-3; abundance: NA; v_gene: TRBV5-4
CDR3aa: CASSHERSADYSYNEQFF; CDR3nt: TGTGCCAGCAGCCACGAGCGGTCGGCCGACTACTCCTACAATGAGCAGTTCTTC; d_gene: NA; j_gene: TRBJ2-1; abundance: NA; v_gene: TRBV13
CDR3aa: CASRRDRGPYNEQFF; CDR3nt: TGTGCCAGCAGACGTGACAGGGGGCCATACAATGAGCAGTTCTTC; d_gene: TRBD1; j_gene: TRBJ2-1; abundance: NA; v_gene: TRBV11-2
CDR3aa: CASSPRRDGYNEQFF; CDR3nt: TGTGCCAGCAGCCCAAGGAGGGACGGCTACAATGAGCAGTTCTTC; d_gene: NA; j_gene: TRBJ2-1; abundance: NA; v_gene: TRBV7-2
CDR3aa: CASSPAQGTDTQYF; CDR3nt: TGTGCCAGCTCACCAGCTCAGGGAACAGATACGCAGTATTTT; d_gene: NA; j_gene: TRBJ2-3; abundance: NA; v_gene: TRBV18
CDR3aa: CASSLTGVYGYTF; CDR3nt: TGTGCCAGCAGTCTGACAGGAGTCTATGGCTACACCTTC; d_gene: NA; j_gene: TRBJ1-2; abundance: NA; v_gene: TRBV28
CDR3aa: CASTAGTPKSGELFF; CDR3nt: TGTGCCAGCACCGCGGGGACTCCTAAAAGCGGGGAGCTGTTTTTT; d_gene: NA; j_gene: TRBJ2-2; abundance: NA; v_gene: TRBV7-9